This T cell receptor (beta chain) stems from a study of CD8 T cells in Susac syndrome. It was with random hexamers that roughly 0.45 to 1 ug RNA was reverse transcribed. TCRdb fed the immunoSEQ multiplex PCR reads into MiXCR, producing one record per CDR3 protein. The sample holds around 26,000 distinct CDR3 sequences, approximately 94% seen once. The CDR3 runs 14 residues. Trimming stripped 9 bases from V and 1 base from J, with 13 bases between. Looked up from germline, CDR1 is SGHRS and CDR2 is YFSETQ. The specimen sequenced was CD8+ T cells from PBMCs. The rearrangement uses TRBV5-1 and TRBJ2-2; a possible D gene is TRBD1 (6 bases). This receptor was identified in a human donor in good health. CDR3 coding DNA: TGCGCCACTTCGGACAGCCTGAACACCGGGGAGCTGTTTTTT. This translates into CATSDSLNTGELFF.